This TCR beta chain came from a study of T cells in Graves' hyperthyroidism and ophthalmopathy. From RNA transcripts, TCR beta CDR3 regions were amplified. When the TCR CDR3 underwent first-round RT-PCR, the HTBI primer set was used. TCRdb recomputed calls from the multiplex PCR reads with MiXCR, one row per CDR3 protein. Counted here are over 500,000 distinct CDR3 sequences, around 50% occurring once; the ten biggest clones make up about 45%. This clonotype was recorded once. Its antigen is not known. V was clipped by 5 bases and J by 5 bases; unmatched bases: 9. This CDR3 is 16 amino acids long. Germline V gives CDR1 SGHVS, CDR2 FQNEAQ. Study findings and constraints: The model forecast ophthalmopathy, anticipating it by a median around 6.4 months before onset. Patients with ophthalmopathy were separated from those with stable hyperthyroidism by a 13 V-J model. Appearing also in blood were most of the thyroid clonotypes expanded above 0.001.

The clonotype originates from an adult woman with Graves' disease, either hyperthyroidism or ophthalmopathy (not recorded which). The chain has TRBV7-8 and TRBJ1-5, with TRBD1 matching 10 bases. The specimen was peripheral blood or thyroid tissue (not recorded which). CDR3 loop: CASSLRDRGGHQPQHF. CDR3 nucleotide sequence: TGTGCCAGCAGCCTAAGGGACAGGGGAGGGCATCAGCCCCAGCATTTT. The full variable domain, its missing parts supplied by reference TRBV7-8 and TRBJ1-5, is GAGVSQSPRYKVAKRGQDVALRCDPISGHVSLFWYQQALGQGPEFLTYFQNEAQLDKSGLPSDRFFAERPEGSVSTLKIQRTQQEDSAVYLCASSLRDRGGHQPQHFGDGTRLSIL.